This TCR beta chain was sequenced in a study of CD8+ T cells in alopecia areata. Overall study context: For 6 to 18 months, tofacitinib was taken, and 6 months off drug followed.

As the sequencing template, cDNA was produced by extracting RNA and reverse transcribing it. TCRdb's table, derived via immunoSEQ multiplex PCR, lists solely in-frame clones and lacks some. Of about 170,000 clones listed, roughly 70% are singletons. V was clipped by 1 base and J by 8 bases, with 14 bases between them. Germline loops: CDR1 SEHNR, CDR2 FQNEAQ (reference sequence). The CDR3 is made up of 15 amino acids. This clone is categorized as medium-sized. The sequencing used CD8+ T cells sorted from blood, collected at week 0. V and J are TRBV7-9 and TRBJ1-4, with no clear D. The sequence came from a human donor with alopecia areata. The CDR3 reads CASSLDGLKDEKLFF. The CDR3 DNA sequence: TGTGCCAGCAGCTTAGACGGCCTGAAGGACGAAAAACTGTTTTTT.